This T cell receptor beta chain was profiled in a study of beta chain features in type 1 diabetes. Every isolated RNA sample was fully reverse transcribed, so sequencing captured expressed TCRB transcripts. The table came from immunoSEQ multiplex PCR; TCRdb's copy has only in-frame clones and leaves some out. Here the sample spans about half a million clones, approximately 28% being singletons. There are a few counts of this clone. The antigen remains unidentified. Germline CDR1 reads MNHEY; CDR2 reads SVGAGI. V was trimmed by 5 bases and J by 1 base, leaving 2 bases between them. CDR3 length: 11 amino acids. General study findings and limits: Diminished insertions and augmented deletions at VDJ junctions characterized type 1 diabetes patients. Across patients, naive, central memory and Treg TCRB repertoires exhibited apparently greater similarity than was observed across healthy donors.

The source material was naive CD4+ T cells from blood. The TCR was taken from a man aged 18 to 29 in good health. The chain carries TRBV6-5 and TRBJ1-1, with D unclear. CDR3 sequence: CASSENTEAFF. The CDR3 bases are TGTGCCAGCAGTGAGAACACTGAAGCTTTCTTT.